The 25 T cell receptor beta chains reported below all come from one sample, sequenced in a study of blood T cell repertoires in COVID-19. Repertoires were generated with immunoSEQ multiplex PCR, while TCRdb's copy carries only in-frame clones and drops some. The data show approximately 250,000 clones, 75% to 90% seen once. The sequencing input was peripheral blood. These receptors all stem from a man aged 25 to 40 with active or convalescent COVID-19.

CDR3 nucleotide sequence: TGTGCCAGCAGCGTAGCGGGGGGGCCGAGAACCGGGGAGCTGTTTTTT. Protein sequence: CASSVAGGPRTGELFF. The chain has TRBV7-3 and TRBJ2-2; 11 nucleotides match TRBD2. This CDR3 region has 16 residues. J gave up 5 bases and V 5 bases, and 7 bases lay outside the gene matches. CDR1 is SGHTA, CDR2 FQGTGA, per germline. The whole variable domain, filled in from reference TRBV7-3 and TRBJ2-2, reads GAGVSQTPSNKVTEKGKYVELRCDPISGHTALYWYRQSLGQGPEFLIYFQGTGAADDSGLPNDRFFAVRPEGSVSTLKIQRTERGDSAVYLCASSVAGGPRTGELFFGEGSRLTVL.

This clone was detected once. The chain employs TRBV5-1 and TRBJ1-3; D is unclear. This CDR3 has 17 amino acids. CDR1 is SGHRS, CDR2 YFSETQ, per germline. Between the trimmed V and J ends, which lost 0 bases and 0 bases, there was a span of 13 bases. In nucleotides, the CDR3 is TGCGCCAGCAGCTTGGTCAATTCGGTTTTCTCTGGAAACACCATATATTTT. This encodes CASSLVNSVFSGNTIYF.

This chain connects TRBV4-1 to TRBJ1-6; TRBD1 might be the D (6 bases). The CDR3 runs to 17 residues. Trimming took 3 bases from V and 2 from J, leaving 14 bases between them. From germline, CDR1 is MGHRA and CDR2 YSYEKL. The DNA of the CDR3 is TGCGCCAGCAGCCAGGGACAACAGGCTCCCTATAATTCACCCCTCCACTTT. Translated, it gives CASSQGQQAPYNSPLHF.

The CDR3 loop is CASSYGTSGGVYEQYF. The CDR3 DNA is TGTGCCAGCAGCTACGGGACTAGCGGGGGAGTCTACGAGCAGTACTTC. The rearrangement uses TRBV5-4 and TRBJ2-7; TRBD2 agrees at 14 bases. Germline V lookup: CDR1 SGHNT, CDR2 YYREEE (reference sequence). V was clipped by 3 bases and J by 3 bases; unmatched bases: 5. The CDR3 is made up of 16 amino acids.

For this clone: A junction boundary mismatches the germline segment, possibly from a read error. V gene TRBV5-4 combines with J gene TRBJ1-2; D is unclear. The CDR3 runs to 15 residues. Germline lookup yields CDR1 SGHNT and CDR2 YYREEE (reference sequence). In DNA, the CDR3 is TGTGCCAACAGCTCCGCTCGCACAAACGGGGATGGCTACACCTTC. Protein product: CANSSARTNGDGYTF.

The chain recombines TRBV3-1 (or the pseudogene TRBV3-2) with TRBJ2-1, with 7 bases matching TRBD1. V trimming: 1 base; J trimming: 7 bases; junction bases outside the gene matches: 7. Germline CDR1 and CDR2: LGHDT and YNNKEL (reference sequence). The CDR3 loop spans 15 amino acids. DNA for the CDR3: TGTGCCAGCAGCCAAGCCGGGACAGACCTAAATGAGCAGTTCTTC. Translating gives CASSQAGTDLNEQFF.

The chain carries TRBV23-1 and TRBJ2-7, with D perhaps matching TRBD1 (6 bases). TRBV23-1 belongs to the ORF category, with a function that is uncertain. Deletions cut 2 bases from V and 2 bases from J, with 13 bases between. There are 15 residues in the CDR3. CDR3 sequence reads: CASSQIRDKTYEQYF. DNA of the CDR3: TGCGCCAGCAGTCAAATCCGGGACAAGACCTACGAGCAGTACTTC.

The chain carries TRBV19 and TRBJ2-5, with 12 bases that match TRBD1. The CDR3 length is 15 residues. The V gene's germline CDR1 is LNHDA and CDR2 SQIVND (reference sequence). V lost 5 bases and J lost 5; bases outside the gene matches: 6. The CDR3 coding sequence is TGTGCCAGTAGTGTGGGACAGGGGGCGGCCGAGACCCAGTACTTC. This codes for CASSVGQGAAETQYF.

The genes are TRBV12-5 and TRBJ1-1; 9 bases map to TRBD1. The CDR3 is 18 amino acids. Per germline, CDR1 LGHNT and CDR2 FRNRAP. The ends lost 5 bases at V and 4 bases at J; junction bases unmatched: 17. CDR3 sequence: CASGGTGQGVGLATEAFF. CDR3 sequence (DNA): TGTGCTAGTGGTGGGACGGGACAGGGAGTGGGTTTGGCCACTGAAGCTTTCTTT.

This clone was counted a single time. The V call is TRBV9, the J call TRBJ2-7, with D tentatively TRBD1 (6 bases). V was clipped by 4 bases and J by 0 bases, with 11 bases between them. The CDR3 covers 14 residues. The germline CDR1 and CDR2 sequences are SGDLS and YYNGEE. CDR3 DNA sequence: TGTGCCAGCAGCCGAGGGGACACCTCCTACGAGCAGTACTTC. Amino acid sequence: CASSRGDTSYEQYF.

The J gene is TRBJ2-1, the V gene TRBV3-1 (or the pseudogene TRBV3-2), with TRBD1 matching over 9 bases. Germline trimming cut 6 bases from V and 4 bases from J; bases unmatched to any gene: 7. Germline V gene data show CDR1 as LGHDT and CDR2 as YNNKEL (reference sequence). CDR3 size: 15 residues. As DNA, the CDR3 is TGTGCCAGCAGAGTGGGACAGGGAGTGTACAATGAGCAGTTCTTC. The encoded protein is CASRVGQGVYNEQFF.

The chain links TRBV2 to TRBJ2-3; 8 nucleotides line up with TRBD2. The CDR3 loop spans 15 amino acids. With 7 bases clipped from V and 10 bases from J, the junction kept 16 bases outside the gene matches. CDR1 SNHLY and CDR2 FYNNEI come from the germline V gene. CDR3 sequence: CASTPSVGLANSQYF. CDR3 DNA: TGTGCCAGCACCCCAAGTGTAGGACTAGCAAACTCGCAGTATTTT.

CDR3 bases: TGTGCCAGCAGTTTTGGAGGTGGGGAGACCCAGTACTTC. This translates into CASSFGGGETQYF. The V call is TRBV12-3 or TRBV12-4, the J call TRBJ2-5; TRBD2 is a possible D gene (5 bases). There are 13 residues in the CDR3. V lost 3 bases and J 5 bases, leaving 10 bases between the germline ends.

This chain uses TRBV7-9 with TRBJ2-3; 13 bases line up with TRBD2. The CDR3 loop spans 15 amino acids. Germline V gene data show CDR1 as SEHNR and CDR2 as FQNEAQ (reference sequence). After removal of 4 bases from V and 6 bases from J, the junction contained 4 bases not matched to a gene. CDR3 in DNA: TGTGCCAGCAGCTCGGGACTAGCGGGGCCCGATACGCAGTATTTT. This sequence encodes CASSSGLAGPDTQYF.

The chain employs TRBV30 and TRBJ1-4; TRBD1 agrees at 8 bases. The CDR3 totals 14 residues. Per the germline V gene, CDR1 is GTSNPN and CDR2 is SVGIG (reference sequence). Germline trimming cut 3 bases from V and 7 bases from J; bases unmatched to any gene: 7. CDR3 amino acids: CAWRTGDRGEKLFF. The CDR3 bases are TGTGCCTGGAGAACAGGCGACAGGGGTGAAAAACTGTTTTTT.

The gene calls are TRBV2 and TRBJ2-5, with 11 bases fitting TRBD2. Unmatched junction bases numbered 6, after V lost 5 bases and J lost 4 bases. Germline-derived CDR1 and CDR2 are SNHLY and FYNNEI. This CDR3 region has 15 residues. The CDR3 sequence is CASSLAGGRAETQYF. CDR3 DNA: TGTGCCAGCAGTTTAGCGGGGGGGCGTGCAGAGACCCAGTACTTC. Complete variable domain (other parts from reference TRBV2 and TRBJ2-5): EPEVTQTPSHQVTQMGQEVILRCVPISNHLYFYWYRQILGQKVEFLVSFYNNEISEKSEIFDDQFSVERPDGSNFTLKIRSTKLEDSAMYFCASSLAGGRAETQYFGPGTRLLVL.

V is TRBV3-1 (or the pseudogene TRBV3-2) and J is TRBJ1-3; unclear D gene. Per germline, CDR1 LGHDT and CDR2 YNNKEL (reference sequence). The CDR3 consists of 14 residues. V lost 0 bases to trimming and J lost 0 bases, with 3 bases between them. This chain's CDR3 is CASSQDISGNTIYF. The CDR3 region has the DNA TGTGCCAGCAGCCAAGACATCTCTGGAAACACCATATATTTT.

This CDR3 is CASQQGTVTDTQYF. CDR3 nucleotides: TGTGCCAGCCAGCAGGGGACGGTCACAGATACGCAGTATTTT. The chain combines TRBV6-6 with TRBJ2-3; D may be TRBD1 (6 bases). In germline, CDR1 is MNHNY, CDR2 SVGAGI (reference sequence). CDR3 size: 14 residues. V lost 8 bases and J lost 2, with 14 bases in between.

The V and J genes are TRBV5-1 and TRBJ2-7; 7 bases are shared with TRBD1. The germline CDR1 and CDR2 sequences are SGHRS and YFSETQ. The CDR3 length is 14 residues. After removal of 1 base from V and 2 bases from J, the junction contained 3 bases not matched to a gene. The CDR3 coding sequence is TGCGCCAGCAGCTTGACCCAGGGGGCCTACGAGCAGTACTTC. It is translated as CASSLTQGAYEQYF.

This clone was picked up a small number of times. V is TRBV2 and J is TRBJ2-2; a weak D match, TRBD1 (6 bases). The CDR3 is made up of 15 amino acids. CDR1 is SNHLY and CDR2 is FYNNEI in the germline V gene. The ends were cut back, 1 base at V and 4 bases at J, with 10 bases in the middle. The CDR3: CASSEGQAGTGELFF. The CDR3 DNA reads TGTGCCAGCAGTGAAGGACAGGCGGGCACCGGGGAGCTGTTTTTT. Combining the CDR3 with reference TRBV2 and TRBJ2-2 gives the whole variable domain EPEVTQTPSHQVTQMGQEVILRCVPISNHLYFYWYRQILGQKVEFLVSFYNNEISEKSEIFDDQFSVERPDGSNFTLKIRSTKLEDSAMYFCASSEGQAGTGELFFGEGSRLTVL.

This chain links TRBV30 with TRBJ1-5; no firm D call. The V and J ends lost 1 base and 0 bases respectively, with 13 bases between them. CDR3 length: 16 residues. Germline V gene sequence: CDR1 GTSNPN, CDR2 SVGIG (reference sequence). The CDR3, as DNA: TGTGCCTGGAGTGACGCCGGGGTATATAGCAATCAGCCCCAGCATTTT. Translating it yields CAWSDAGVYSNQPQHF. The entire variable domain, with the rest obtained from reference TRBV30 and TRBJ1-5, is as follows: SQTIHQWPATLVQPVGSPLSLECTVEGTSNPNLYWYRQAAGRGLQLLFYSVGIGQISSEVPQNLSASRPQDRQFILSSKKLLLSDSGFYLCAWSDAGVYSNQPQHFGDGTRLSIL.

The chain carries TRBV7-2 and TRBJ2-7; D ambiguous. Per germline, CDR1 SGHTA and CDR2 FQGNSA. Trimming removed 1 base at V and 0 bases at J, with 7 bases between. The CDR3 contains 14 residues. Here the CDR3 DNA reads TGTGCCAGCAGCTTAGGTTGGAGCTCCTACGAGCAGTACTTC. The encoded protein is CASSLGWSSYEQYF.

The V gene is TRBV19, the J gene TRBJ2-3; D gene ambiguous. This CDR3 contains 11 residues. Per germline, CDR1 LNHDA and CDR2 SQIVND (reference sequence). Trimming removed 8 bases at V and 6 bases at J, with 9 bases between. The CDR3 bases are TGTGCCAGTCAAACCCGGGATACGCAGTATTTT. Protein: CASQTRDTQYF.

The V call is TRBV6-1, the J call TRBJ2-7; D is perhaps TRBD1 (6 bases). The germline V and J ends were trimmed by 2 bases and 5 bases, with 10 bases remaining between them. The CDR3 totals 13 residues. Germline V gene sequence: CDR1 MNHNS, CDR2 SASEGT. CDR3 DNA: TGTGCCAGCAGTGAATTACAGGGTGACGAGCAGTACTTC. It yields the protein CASSELQGDEQYF.

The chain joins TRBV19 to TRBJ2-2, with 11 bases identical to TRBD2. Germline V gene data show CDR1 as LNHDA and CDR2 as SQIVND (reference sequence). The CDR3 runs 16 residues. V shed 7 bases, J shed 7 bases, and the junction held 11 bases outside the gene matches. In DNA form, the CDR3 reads TGTGCCAGTACCCCTATAGCGGGGGGGCCCGGCGGGGAGCTGTTTTTT. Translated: CASTPIAGGPGGELFF.